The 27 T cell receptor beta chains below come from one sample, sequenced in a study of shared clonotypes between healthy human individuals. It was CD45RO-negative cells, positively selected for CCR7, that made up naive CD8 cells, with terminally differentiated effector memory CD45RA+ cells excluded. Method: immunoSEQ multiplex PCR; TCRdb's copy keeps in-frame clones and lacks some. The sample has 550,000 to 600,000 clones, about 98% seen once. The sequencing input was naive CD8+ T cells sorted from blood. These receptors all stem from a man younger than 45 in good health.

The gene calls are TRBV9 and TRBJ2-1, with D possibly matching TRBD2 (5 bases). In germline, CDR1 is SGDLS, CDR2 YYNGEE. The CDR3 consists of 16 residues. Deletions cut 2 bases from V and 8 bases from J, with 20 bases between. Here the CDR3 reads CASSVEGLLISDEQFF. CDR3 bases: TGTGCCAGCAGCGTCGAGGGTCTTTTGATTTCGGATGAGCAGTTCTTC.

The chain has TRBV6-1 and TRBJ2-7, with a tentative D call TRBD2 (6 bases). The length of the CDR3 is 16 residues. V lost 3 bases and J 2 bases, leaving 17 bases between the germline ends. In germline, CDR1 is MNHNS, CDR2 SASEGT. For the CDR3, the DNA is TGTGCCAGCAGTGATGGGAGGTTTAGCGGTACCTACGAGCAGTACTTC. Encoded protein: CASSDGRFSGTYEQYF.

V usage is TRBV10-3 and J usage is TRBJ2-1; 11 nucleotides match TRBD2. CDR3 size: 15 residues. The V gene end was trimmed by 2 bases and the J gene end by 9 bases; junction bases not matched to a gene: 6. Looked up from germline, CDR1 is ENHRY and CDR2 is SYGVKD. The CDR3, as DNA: TGTGCCATCAGTGAGCTAGCGGGAGGTAGAAGTGAGCAGTTCTTC. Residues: CAISELAGGRSEQFF.

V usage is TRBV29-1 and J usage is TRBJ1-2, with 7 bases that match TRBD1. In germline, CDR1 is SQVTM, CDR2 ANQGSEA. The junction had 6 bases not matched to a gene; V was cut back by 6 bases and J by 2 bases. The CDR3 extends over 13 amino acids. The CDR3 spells CSVVGTENYGYTF. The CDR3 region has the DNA TGCAGCGTCGTAGGGACAGAAAACTATGGCTACACCTTC.

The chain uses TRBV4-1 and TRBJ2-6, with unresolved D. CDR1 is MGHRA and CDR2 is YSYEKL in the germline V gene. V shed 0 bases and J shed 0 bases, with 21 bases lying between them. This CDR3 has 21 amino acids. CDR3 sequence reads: CASSQDAWSLTDSSGANVLTF. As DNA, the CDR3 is TGCGCCAGCAGCCAAGACGCGTGGTCCCTGACTGATTCCTCTGGGGCCAACGTCCTGACTTTC.

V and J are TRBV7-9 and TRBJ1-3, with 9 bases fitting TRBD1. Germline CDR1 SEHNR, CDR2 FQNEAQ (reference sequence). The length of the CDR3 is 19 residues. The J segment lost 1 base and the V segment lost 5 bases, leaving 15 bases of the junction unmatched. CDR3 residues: CASSTQLVRTGDSGNTIYF. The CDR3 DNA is TGTGCCAGCAGCACCCAACTAGTGAGGACAGGGGATTCTGGAAACACCATATATTTT. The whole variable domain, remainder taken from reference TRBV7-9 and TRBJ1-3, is DTGVSQNPRHKITKRGQNVTFRCDPISEHNRLYWYRQTLGQGPEFLTYFQNEAQLEKSRLLSDRFSAERPKGSFSTLEIQRTEQGDSAMYLCASSTQLVRTGDSGNTIYFGEGSWLTVV.

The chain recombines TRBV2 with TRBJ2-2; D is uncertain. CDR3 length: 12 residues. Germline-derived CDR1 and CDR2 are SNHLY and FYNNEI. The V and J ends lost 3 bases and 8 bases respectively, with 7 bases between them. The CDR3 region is CASSDLGGELFF. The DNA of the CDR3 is TGTGCCAGCAGTGATCTGGGGGGGGAGCTGTTTTTT. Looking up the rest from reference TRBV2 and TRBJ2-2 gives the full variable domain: EPEVTQTPSHQVTQMGQEVILRCVPISNHLYFYWYRQILGQKVEFLVSFYNNEISEKSEIFDDQFSVERPDGSNFTLKIRSTKLEDSAMYFCASSDLGGELFFGEGSRLTVL.

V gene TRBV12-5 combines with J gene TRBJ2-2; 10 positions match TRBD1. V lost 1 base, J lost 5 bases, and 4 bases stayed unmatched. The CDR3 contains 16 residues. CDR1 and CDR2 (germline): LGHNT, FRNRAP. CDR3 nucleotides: TGTGCTAGTGGTTTGGAGTGGACAGGGGGGACCGGGGAGCTGTTTTTT. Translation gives CASGLEWTGGTGELFF.

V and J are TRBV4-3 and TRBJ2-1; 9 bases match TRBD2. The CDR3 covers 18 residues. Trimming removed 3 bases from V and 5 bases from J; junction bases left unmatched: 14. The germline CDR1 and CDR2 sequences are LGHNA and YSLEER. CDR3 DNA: TGCGCCAGCAGCCACAAAACAGGGTGGCGGGAGGGCCACAATGAGCAGTTCTTC. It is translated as CASSHKTGWREGHNEQFF.

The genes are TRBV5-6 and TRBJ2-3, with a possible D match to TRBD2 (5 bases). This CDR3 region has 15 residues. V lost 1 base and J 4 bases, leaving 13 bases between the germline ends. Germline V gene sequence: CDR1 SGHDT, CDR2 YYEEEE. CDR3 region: CASSLWMKGADTQYF. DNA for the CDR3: TGTGCCAGCAGCTTGTGGATGAAGGGAGCAGATACGCAGTATTTT.

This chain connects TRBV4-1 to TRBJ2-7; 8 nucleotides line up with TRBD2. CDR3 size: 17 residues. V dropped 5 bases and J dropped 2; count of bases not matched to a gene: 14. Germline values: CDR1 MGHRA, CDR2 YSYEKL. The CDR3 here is CASSGSEGLAGAYEQYF. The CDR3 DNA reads TGCGCCAGCAGCGGCTCAGAGGGGCTAGCGGGCGCCTACGAGCAGTACTTC.

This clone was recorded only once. CDR3 sequence reads: CASSLGSFEGDTQYF. The CDR3 nucleotides read TGTGCCAGCAGCTTAGGGTCGTTCGAGGGAGATACGCAGTATTTT. The rearrangement joins TRBV13 to TRBJ2-3; tentatively, D is TRBD2 (5 bases). Germline CDR1 PRHDT, CDR2 FYEKMQ (reference sequence). This CDR3 has 15 amino acids. V gave up 0 bases and J gave up 5 bases, with 12 bases separating them. The full variable domain, its missing parts supplied by reference TRBV13 and TRBJ2-3, is AAGVIQSPRHLIKEKRETATLKCYPIPRHDTVYWYQQGPGQDPQFLISFYEKMQSDKGSIPDRFSAQQFSDYHSELNMSSLELGDSALYFCASSLGSFEGDTQYFGPGTRLTVL.

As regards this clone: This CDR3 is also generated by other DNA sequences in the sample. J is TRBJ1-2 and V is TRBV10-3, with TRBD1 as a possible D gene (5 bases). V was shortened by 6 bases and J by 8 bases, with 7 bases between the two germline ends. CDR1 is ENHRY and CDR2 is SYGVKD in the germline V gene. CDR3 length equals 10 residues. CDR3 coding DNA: TGTGCCATCAGGGGGGGAGGCTACACCTTC. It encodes CAIRGGGYTF.

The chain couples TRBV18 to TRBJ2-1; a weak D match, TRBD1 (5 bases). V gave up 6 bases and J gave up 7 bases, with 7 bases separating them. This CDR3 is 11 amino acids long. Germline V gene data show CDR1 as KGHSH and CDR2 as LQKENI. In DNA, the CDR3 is TGTGCCAGCTCGGCAGGGAATGAGCAGTTCTTC. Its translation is CASSAGNEQFF. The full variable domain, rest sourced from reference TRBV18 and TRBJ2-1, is NAGVMQNPRHLVRRRGQEARLRCSPMKGHSHVYWYRQLPEEGLKFMVYLQKENIIDESGMPKERFSAEFPKEGPSILRIQQVVRGDSAAYFCASSAGNEQFFGPGTRLTVL.

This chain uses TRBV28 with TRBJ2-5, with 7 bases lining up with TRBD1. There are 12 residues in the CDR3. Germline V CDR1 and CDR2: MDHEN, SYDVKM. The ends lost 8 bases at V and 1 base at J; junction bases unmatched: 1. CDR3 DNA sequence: TGTGCCAGCGGGGACAGCCAAGAGACCCAGTACTTC. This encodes CASGDSQETQYF.

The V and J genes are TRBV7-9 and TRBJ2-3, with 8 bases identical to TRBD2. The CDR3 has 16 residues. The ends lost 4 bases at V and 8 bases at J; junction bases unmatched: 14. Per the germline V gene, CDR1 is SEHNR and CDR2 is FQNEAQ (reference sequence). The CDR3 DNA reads TGTGCCAGCAGCTCCCGGATGGAGCGGGAGCCCGGTACGCAGTATTTT. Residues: CASSSRMEREPGTQYF.

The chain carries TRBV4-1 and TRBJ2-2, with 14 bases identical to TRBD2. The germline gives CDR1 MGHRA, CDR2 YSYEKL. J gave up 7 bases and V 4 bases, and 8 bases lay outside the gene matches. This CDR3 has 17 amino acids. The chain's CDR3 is CASSPRLAGGPVGELFF. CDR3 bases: TGCGCCAGCAGCCCAAGACTAGCGGGAGGGCCCGTCGGGGAGCTGTTTTTT.

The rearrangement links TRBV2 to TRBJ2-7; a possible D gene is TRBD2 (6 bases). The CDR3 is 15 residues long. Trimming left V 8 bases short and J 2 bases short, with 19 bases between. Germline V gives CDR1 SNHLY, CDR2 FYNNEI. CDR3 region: CASWRGLTNAYEQYF. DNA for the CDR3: TGTGCCAGCTGGAGGGGACTCACTAATGCCTACGAGCAGTACTTC.

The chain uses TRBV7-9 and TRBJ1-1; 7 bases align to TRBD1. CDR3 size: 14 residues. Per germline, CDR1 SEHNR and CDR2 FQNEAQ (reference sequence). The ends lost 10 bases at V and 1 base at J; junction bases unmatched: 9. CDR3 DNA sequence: TGTGCCATCCGGGACAGCGACTCGAACACTGAAGCTTTCTTT. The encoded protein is CAIRDSDSNTEAFF. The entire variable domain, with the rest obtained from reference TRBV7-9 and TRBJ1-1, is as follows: DTGVSQNPRHKITKRGQNVTFRCDPISEHNRLYWYRQTLGQGPEFLTYFQNEAQLEKSRLLSDRFSAERPKGSFSTLEIQRTEQGDSAMYLCAIRDSDSNTEAFFGQGTRLTVV.

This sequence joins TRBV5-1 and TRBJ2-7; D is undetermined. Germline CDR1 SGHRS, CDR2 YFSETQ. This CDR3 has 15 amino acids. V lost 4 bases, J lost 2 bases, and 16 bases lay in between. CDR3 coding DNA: TGCGCCAGCAGCGGTGGATCGACCCCCCCCTACGAGCAGTACTTC. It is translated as CASSGGSTPPYEQYF.

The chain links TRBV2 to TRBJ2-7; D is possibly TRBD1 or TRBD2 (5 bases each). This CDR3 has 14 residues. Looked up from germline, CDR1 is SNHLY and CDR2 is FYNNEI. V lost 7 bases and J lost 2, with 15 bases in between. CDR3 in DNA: TGTGCCAGCACTGAGGGGACGGAAGCCTACGAGCAGTACTTC. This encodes CASTEGTEAYEQYF.

In DNA, the CDR3 is TGTGCCAGCAGCCCGGGACCGGTCTACGAGCAGTACTTC. Translated: CASSPGPVYEQYF. The rearrangement joins TRBV7-8 to TRBJ2-7, with D possibly being TRBD1 or TRBD2 (5 bases each). V lost 5 bases to trimming and J lost 3 bases, with 11 bases between them. Germline V gene data show CDR1 as SGHVS and CDR2 as FQNEAQ. This CDR3 contains 13 residues.

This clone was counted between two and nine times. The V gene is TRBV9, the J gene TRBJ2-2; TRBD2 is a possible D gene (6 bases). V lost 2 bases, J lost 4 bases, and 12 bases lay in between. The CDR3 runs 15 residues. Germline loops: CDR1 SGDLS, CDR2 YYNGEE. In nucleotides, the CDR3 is TGTGCCAGCAGCGTGGAGGGAAGGAGCACCGGGGAGCTGTTTTTT. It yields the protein CASSVEGRSTGELFF.

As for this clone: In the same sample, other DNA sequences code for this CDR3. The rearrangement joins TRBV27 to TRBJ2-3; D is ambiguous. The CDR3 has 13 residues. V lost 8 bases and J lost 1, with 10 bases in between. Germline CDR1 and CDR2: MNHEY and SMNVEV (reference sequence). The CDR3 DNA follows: TGTGCCAGCTCCCTTAGGGGCACAGATACGCAGTATTTT. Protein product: CASSLRGTDTQYF.

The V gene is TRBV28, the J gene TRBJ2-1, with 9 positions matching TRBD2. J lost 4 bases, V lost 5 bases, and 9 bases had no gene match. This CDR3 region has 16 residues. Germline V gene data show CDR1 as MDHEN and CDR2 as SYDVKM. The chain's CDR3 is CASSGSGRNPYNEQFF. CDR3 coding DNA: TGTGCCAGCAGTGGTAGCGGGAGAAACCCATACAATGAGCAGTTCTTC.

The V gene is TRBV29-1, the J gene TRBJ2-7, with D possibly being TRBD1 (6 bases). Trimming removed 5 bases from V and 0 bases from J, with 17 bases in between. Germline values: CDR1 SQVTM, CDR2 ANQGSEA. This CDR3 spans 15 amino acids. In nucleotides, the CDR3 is TGCAGCGTTCCCTCGGACAGCTGGTACTCCTACGAGCAGTACTTC. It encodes CSVPSDSWYSYEQYF.

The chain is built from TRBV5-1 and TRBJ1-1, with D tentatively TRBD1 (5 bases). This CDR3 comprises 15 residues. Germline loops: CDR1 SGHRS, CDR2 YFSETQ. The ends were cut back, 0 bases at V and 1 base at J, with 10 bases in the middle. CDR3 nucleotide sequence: TGCGCCAGCAGCTTGGGACAGACGGGGAACACTGAAGCTTTCTTT. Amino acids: CASSLGQTGNTEAFF. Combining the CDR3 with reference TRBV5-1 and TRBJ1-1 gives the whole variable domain KAGVTQTPRYLIKTRGQQVTLSCSPISGHRSVSWYQQTPGQGLQFLFEYFSETQRNKGNFPGRFSGRQFSNSRSEMNVSTLELGDSALYLCASSLGQTGNTEAFFGQGTRLTVV.